Below, one TCR beta chain is given with its context. The sample comes from a study of T cell responses to AZD1222 COVID-19 vaccine. Looking at the study overall: Investigators merged groups given second doses at roughly 4 or roughly 12 weeks.

Profiling relied on immunoSEQ multiplex PCR, and the TCRdb table lists in-frame clones only, not all of them. This sample has 110,000 or so clones, with over 75% found just once. The V end was cut by 4 bases, the J end by 10 bases, with 11 bases between. Per germline, CDR1 LNHDA and CDR2 SQIVND (reference sequence). The CDR3 has 12 residues. J is TRBJ1-5 and V is TRBV19, with D perhaps matching TRBD1 (6 bases). The receptor was isolated from an adult in good health. This specimen consisted of peripheral blood, obtained on day 0 of AZD1222 vaccination. This CDR3 is CASSTQGGPQHF. The CDR3 coding sequence is TGTGCCAGTAGTACCCAAGGGGGACCCCAGCATTTT.